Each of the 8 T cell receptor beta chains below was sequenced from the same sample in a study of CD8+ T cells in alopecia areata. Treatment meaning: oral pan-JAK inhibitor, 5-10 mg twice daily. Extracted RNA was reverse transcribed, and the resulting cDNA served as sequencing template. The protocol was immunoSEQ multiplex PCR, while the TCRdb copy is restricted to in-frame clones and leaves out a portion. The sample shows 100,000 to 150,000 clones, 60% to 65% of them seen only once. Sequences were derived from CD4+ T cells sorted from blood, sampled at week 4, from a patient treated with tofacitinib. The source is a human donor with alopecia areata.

CDR3 sequence reads: CATSRTGSNQPQHF. The CDR3 bases are TGTGCCACCAGCAGGACAGGTAGCAATCAGCCCCAGCATTTT. The chain links TRBV15 to TRBJ1-5; tentative D call: TRBD1 (6 bases). V lost 3 bases to trimming and J lost 0 bases, with 6 bases between them. This CDR3 is 14 amino acids long. Germline values: CDR1 LNHNV, CDR2 YYDKDF (reference sequence).

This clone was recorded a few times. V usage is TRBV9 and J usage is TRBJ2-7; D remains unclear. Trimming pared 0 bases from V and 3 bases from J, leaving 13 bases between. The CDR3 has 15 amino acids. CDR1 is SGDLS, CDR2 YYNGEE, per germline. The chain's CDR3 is CASSVEMGSFYEQYF. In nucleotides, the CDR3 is TGTGCCAGCAGCGTAGAAATGGGCAGCTTCTACGAGCAGTACTTC.

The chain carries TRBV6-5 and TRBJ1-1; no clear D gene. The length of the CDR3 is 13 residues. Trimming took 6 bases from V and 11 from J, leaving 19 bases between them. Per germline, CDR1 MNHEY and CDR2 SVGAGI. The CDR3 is CASRYEAQQRAFF. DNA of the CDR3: TGTGCCAGCAGATACGAAGCCCAGCAGCGGGCTTTCTTT.

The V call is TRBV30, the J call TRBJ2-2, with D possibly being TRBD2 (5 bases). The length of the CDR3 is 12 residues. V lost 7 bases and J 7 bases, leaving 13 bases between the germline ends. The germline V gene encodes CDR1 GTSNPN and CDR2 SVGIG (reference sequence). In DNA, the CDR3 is TGTGCCTTGGGAGTATTGGGCGGGGAGCTGTTTTTT. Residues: CALGVLGGELFF. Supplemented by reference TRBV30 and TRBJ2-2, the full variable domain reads SQTIHQWPATLVQPVGSPLSLECTVEGTSNPNLYWYRQAAGRGLQLLFYSVGIGQISSEVPQNLSASRPQDRQFILSSKKLLLSDSGFYLCALGVLGGELFFGEGSRLTVL.

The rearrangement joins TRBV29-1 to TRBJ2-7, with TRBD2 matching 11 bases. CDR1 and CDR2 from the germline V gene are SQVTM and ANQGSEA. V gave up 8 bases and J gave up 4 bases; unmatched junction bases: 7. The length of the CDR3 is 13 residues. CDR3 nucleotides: TGCAGCCATACTAGCGGGGGAGGATACGAGCAGTACTTC. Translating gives CSHTSGGGYEQYF.

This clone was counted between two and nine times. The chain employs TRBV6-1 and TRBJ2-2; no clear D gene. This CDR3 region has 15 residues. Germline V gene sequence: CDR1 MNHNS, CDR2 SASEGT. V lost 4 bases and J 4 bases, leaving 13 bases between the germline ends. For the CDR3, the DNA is TGTGCCAGCAGTGGACAAGCACAGCGCACCGGGGAGCTGTTTTTT. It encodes CASSGQAQRTGELFF.

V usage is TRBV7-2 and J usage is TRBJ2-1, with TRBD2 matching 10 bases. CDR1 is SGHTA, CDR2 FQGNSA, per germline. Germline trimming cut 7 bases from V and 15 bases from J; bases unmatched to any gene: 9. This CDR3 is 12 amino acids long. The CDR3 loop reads CASKGLAAYPFF. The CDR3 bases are TGTGCCAGCAAAGGACTAGCGGCCTATCCGTTCTTC.

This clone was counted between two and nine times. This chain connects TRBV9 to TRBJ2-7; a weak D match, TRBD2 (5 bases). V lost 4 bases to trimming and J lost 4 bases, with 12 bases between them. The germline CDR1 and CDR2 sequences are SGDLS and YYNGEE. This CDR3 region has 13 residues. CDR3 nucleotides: TGTGCCAGCAGCACGGGGAGTCCTTACGAGCAGTACTTC. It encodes CASSTGSPYEQYF.